These 30 T cell receptor beta chains share one sample of origin, sequenced in a study of cytomegalovirus exposure and HLA in healthy donors. It was with 60 Vbeta and 13 Jbeta primers that the PCR ran. The method was immunoSEQ multiplex PCR; TCRdb's version includes in-frame clones alone and lacks a portion of them. This table holds more than 95,000 clones. Sequences were obtained from PBMCs. Receptor source: a man in his thirties or forties in good health and CMV-seronegative.

The genes are TRBV1 and TRBJ2-5; the table gives TRBD2 as D, unverified against the DNA. Matching the DNA end better, TRBJ2-7 makes the J call doubtful. TRBV1 is noted as a pseudogene. CDR3 length: 15 residues. CDR3 nucleotide sequence: TGCACCAGCAGCCCTACTAGCGGGGAGGACTACGAGCAGTACTTC. Its translation: CTSSPTSGEDYEQYF.

The J gene is TRBJ1-1, the V gene TRBV7-9; 7 bases map to TRBD1. This CDR3 contains 14 residues. V lost 5 bases, J lost 2 bases, and 5 bases stayed unmatched. Germline loops: CDR1 SEHNR, CDR2 FQNEAQ (reference sequence). The CDR3 sequence is CASSLGGSNTEAFF. CDR3 bases: TGTGCCAGCAGCCTAGGGGGCAGCAACACTGAAGCTTTCTTT.

The chain combines TRBV11-2 with TRBJ1-1, with D unclear. V gave up 2 bases and J gave up 2 bases, with 6 bases separating them. This CDR3 spans 13 amino acids. Germline loops: CDR1 SGHAT, CDR2 FQNNGV. The CDR3 loop is CASSLSDNTEAFF. CDR3 sequence (DNA): TGTGCCAGCAGCTTATCAGATAACACTGAAGCTTTCTTT.

This sequence joins TRBV7-8 and TRBJ1-1; no clear D. The CDR3 is made up of 15 amino acids. V was shortened by 0 bases and J by 3 bases, with 11 bases between the two germline ends. Germline V gene sequence: CDR1 SGHVS, CDR2 FQNEAQ. The CDR3 coding sequence is TGTGCCAGCAGCTTAGCGCGGTTTGGGTACACTGAAGCTTTCTTT. Its translation: CASSLARFGYTEAFF.

The chain recombines TRBV5-4 with TRBJ2-7, with D possibly TRBD2 on 6 matching bases. CDR1 SGHNT and CDR2 YYREEE come from the germline V gene (reference sequence). V lost 2 bases and J 11 bases, leaving 20 bases between the germline ends. The CDR3 runs to 14 residues. As DNA, the CDR3 is TGTGCCAGCAGCTTCCCCGGGACTTTCGACCGAAAGTACTTC. Protein sequence: CASSFPGTFDRKYF.

The chain joins TRBV5-4 to TRBJ2-5, with D possibly being TRBD1 (6 bases). This CDR3 spans 14 amino acids. Trimming removed 9 bases at V and 2 bases at J, with 17 bases between. The germline gives CDR1 SGHNT, CDR2 YYREEE (reference sequence). The CDR3 bases are TGTGCCATCAGGGTAGACAGGTCTCAAGAGACCCAGTACTTC. Translation gives CAIRVDRSQETQYF.

The V call is TRBV25-1, the J call TRBJ1-1; 9 bases align to TRBD1. Germline-derived CDR1 and CDR2 are MGHDK and SYGVNS. The CDR3 runs 15 residues. Losses at the gene ends were 5 bases for V and 4 bases for J; bases not matched to a gene: 8. The DNA for the CDR3 is TGTGCCAGCAGTCGGTCCGGGACAGGGTCCACTGAAGCTTTCTTT. This translates into CASSRSGTGSTEAFF.

The J gene is TRBJ1-1, the V gene TRBV10-3; a possible D gene is TRBD1 (5 bases). Trimming pared 4 bases from V and 2 bases from J, leaving 14 bases between. CDR1 and CDR2 from the germline V gene are ENHRY and SYGVKD. The CDR3 covers 15 residues. CDR3 sequence (DNA): TGTGCCATCAGTGGAAAGGGCCAGGGTAACACTGAAGCTTTCTTT. Protein sequence: CAISGKGQGNTEAFF.

J is TRBJ1-2 and V is TRBV5-4, with 9 bases identical to TRBD1. J lost 4 bases, V lost 3 bases, and 1 base had no gene match. The CDR3 covers 13 residues. Germline values: CDR1 SGHNT, CDR2 YYREEE (reference sequence). The CDR3 region is CASSSQGAYGYTF. The CDR3 nucleotides read TGTGCCAGCAGCTCACAGGGGGCCTATGGCTACACCTTC.

The chain couples TRBV14 to TRBJ1-1; D is possibly TRBD1 (5 bases). V was clipped by 3 bases and J by 1 base, with 15 bases between them. The CDR3 covers 16 residues. CDR1 is SGHDN and CDR2 is FVKESK in the germline V gene. The CDR3 bases are TGTGCCAGCAGCCAGCGGACACCCACTGGGAACACTGAAGCTTTCTTT. Residues: CASSQRTPTGNTEAFF.

CDR3 in amino acids: CASSIVRGDTQYF. The CDR3 DNA reads TGTGCCAGTAGTATCGTACGAGGAGATACGCAGTATTTT. This chain uses TRBV19 with TRBJ2-3, with no clear D. The length of the CDR3 is 13 residues. In germline, CDR1 is LNHDA, CDR2 SQIVND (reference sequence). Trimming shortened V by 3 bases and J by 5 bases, and 9 bases separated the two germline ends.

The rearrangement links TRBV6-1 to TRBJ1-5; D is undetermined. V gave up 0 bases and J gave up 7 bases, with 10 bases separating them. Germline CDR1 and CDR2: MNHNS and SASEGT. This CDR3 is built from 14 residues. CDR3 in amino acids: CASSEANRGQPQHF. The CDR3 bases are TGTGCCAGCAGTGAAGCGAATCGGGGACAGCCCCAGCATTTT.

The rearrangement links TRBV28 to TRBJ2-7; the D gene is possibly TRBD1 (6 bases). CDR1 is MDHEN, CDR2 SYDVKM, per germline. Trimming removed 8 bases at V and 6 bases at J, with 14 bases between. This CDR3 has 12 residues. CDR3: CASLTGYGEQYF. The CDR3 coding sequence is TGTGCCAGCCTCACAGGGTATGGCGAGCAGTACTTC.

The gene calls are TRBV9 and TRBJ1-1, with TRBD1 identical over 9 bases. Germline CDR1 is SGDLS and CDR2 is YYNGEE. With 4 bases clipped from V and 7 bases from J, the junction kept 2 bases outside the gene matches. This CDR3 comprises 12 residues. The CDR3 DNA reads TGTGCCAGCAGCCTGACAGGGGGTGAAGCTTTCTTT. Protein product: CASSLTGGEAFF.

The rearrangement links TRBV19 to TRBJ1-2, with 11 bases that match TRBD1. V trimming: 4 bases; J trimming: 6 bases; junction bases outside the gene matches: 10. This CDR3 is built from 16 residues. Germline loops: CDR1 LNHDA, CDR2 SQIVND (reference sequence). This CDR3 is CASSTYEGQGVNGYTF. In DNA, the CDR3 is TGTGCCAGTAGTACCTACGAGGGACAGGGGGTAAATGGCTACACCTTC.

The chain links TRBV7-3 to TRBJ1-3; 8 positions match TRBD1. V lost 2 bases to trimming and J lost 2 bases; unmatched junction nucleotides: 5. Germline V gene sequence: CDR1 SGHTA, CDR2 FQGTGA. The CDR3 length is 16 residues. The CDR3 coding sequence is TGTGCCAGCAGCTTATTCCCGGGACAGGCTGGAAACACCATATATTTT. It translates to CASSLFPGQAGNTIYF.

The chain is built from TRBV30 and TRBJ1-1, with a tentative D call TRBD1 (6 bases). CDR1 is GTSNPN and CDR2 is SVGIG in the germline V gene (reference sequence). The CDR3 has 14 residues. V was pared by 5 bases and J by 4 bases, with 17 bases between. The CDR3 nucleotides are TGTGCCTGGGGGAAGGGGGTAGGGGGCACTGAAGCTTTCTTT. Translated: CAWGKGVGGTEAFF. Filled out from reference TRBV30 and TRBJ1-1, the complete variable domain reads SQTIHQWPATLVQPVGSPLSLECTVEGTSNPNLYWYRQAAGRGLQLLFYSVGIGQISSEVPQNLSASRPQDRQFILSSKKLLLSDSGFYLCAWGKGVGGTEAFFGQGTRLTVV.

The V and J genes are TRBV19 and TRBJ2-7, with D possibly matching TRBD2 (6 bases). V lost 5 bases, J lost 4 bases, and 12 bases lay in between. Germline V lookup: CDR1 LNHDA, CDR2 SQIVND (reference sequence). This CDR3 is built from 13 residues. CDR3 protein: CASSWGLVYEQYF. The CDR3 DNA reads as TGTGCCAGTAGTTGGGGACTGGTGTACGAGCAGTACTTC.

The chain joins TRBV30 to TRBJ1-1, with TRBD1 identical over 7 bases. The CDR3 is 15 residues long. V shed 3 bases and J 2 bases; nucleotides not matched to a gene: 9. Germline CDR1 reads GTSNPN; CDR2 reads SVGIG (reference sequence). CDR3 protein: CAWSYPTGKNTEAFF. CDR3 nucleotide sequence: TGTGCCTGGAGCTACCCGACAGGGAAAAACACTGAAGCTTTCTTT.

The gene calls are TRBV18 and TRBJ1-1; 7 nucleotides align to TRBD1. This CDR3 is built from 15 residues. Trimming cost V 2 bases and J 1 base; bases outside gene matches: 4. Germline CDR1 KGHSH, CDR2 LQKENI. In DNA, the CDR3 is TGTGCCAGCTCACCAGAGTCAGGGGGGAACACTGAAGCTTTCTTT. Its translation: CASSPESGGNTEAFF.

This sequence joins TRBV10-2 and TRBJ2-7; 14 bases fit TRBD2. The V gene's germline CDR1 is WSHSY and CDR2 SAAADI. V was pared by 2 bases and J by 4 bases, with 7 bases of the junction left unmatched. CDR3 length equals 17 residues. CDR3 DNA sequence: TGCGCCAGCAGTGAGGAGGGACTAGCGGGAGCACGGTACGAGCAGTACTTC. This codes for CASSEEGLAGARYEQYF.

The CDR3 region is CASGPLAGLYEQYF. CDR3 DNA: TGTGCCAGCGGACCACTAGCGGGCCTCTACGAGCAGTACTTC. The rearrangement joins TRBV11-1 to TRBJ2-7; 9 bases align to TRBD2. From germline, CDR1 is SGHAT and CDR2 FQDESV (reference sequence). Losses at the gene ends were 8 bases for V and 3 bases for J; bases not matched to a gene: 8. CDR3 length: 14 residues.

This sequence joins TRBV10-3 and TRBJ2-3, with D maybe TRBD2 (5 bases). CDR1 is ENHRY, CDR2 SYGVKD, per germline. The CDR3 is 14 residues long. The ends were cut back, 3 bases at V and 1 base at J, with 8 bases in the middle. CDR3 residues: CAISDVGGTDTQYF. The CDR3 DNA follows: TGTGCCATCAGTGACGTGGGAGGCACAGATACGCAGTATTTT.

V gene TRBV5-1 combines with J gene TRBJ2-5, with TRBD1 matching 8 bases. Germline V gives CDR1 SGHRS, CDR2 YFSETQ. After removal of 2 bases from V and 11 bases from J, the junction contained 11 bases not matched to a gene. This CDR3 contains 14 residues. Here the CDR3 DNA reads TGCGCCAGCAGCTTCGGGACAGGCGCCTTTGAGCAGTACTTC. Encoded protein: CASSFGTGAFEQYF.

The V call is TRBV7-3, the J call TRBJ2-1; 7 bases match TRBD2. J gave up 2 bases and V 5 bases, and 6 bases lay outside the gene matches. The CDR3 loop spans 15 amino acids. CDR1 and CDR2 from the germline V gene are SGHTA and FQGTGA. DNA of the CDR3: TGTGCCAGCAGCCCCGGGCGGGGGACCTACAATGAGCAGTTCTTC. Its protein product is CASSPGRGTYNEQFF.

J is TRBJ2-3 and V is TRBV30; 7 bases match TRBD2. With V trimmed by 3 bases and J by 2 bases, 11 bases remained unmatched. This CDR3 comprises 16 residues. The V gene's germline CDR1 is GTSNPN and CDR2 SVGIG (reference sequence). The CDR3 nucleotides are TGTGCCTGGAGAAAAGAGGTGACTAGCTACACAGATACGCAGTATTTT. The encoded protein is CAWRKEVTSYTDTQYF.

The CDR3 here is CASSLVTFQGVTEAFF. For the CDR3, the DNA is TGCGCCAGCAGCTTGGTAACCTTTCAGGGGGTCACTGAAGCTTTCTTT. V usage is TRBV5-1 and J usage is TRBJ1-1; 7 bases map to TRBD1. From germline, CDR1 is SGHRS and CDR2 YFSETQ. The CDR3 totals 16 residues. V gave up 0 bases and J gave up 4 bases; unmatched junction bases: 9. The full variable domain, its missing parts supplied by reference TRBV5-1 and TRBJ1-1, is KAGVTQTPRYLIKTRGQQVTLSCSPISGHRSVSWYQQTPGQGLQFLFEYFSETQRNKGNFPGRFSGRQFSNSRSEMNVSTLELGDSALYLCASSLVTFQGVTEAFFGQGTRLTVV.

This sequence joins TRBV6-4 and TRBJ2-1; the match to TRBD2 covers 9 bases. Trimming at V came to 9 bases and at J to 8 bases, leaving 11 bases not matched to a gene. Germline values: CDR1 MRHNA, CDR2 SNTAGT. The CDR3 contains 14 residues. CDR3 DNA sequence: TGTGCCAGGCCCTATAGCGGGAGTGCGGATGAGCAGTTCTTC. This gives the protein CARPYSGSADEQFF.

This chain links TRBV6-5 with TRBJ2-4, with 8 nucleotides matching TRBD2. With V trimmed by 8 bases and J by 8 bases, 14 bases remained unmatched. The germline gives CDR1 MNHEY, CDR2 SVGAGI. The CDR3 loop spans 15 amino acids. CDR3 loop: CASRAGAGTTYIQYF. The CDR3 DNA reads as TGTGCCAGCCGAGCGGGGGCCGGGACGACTTACATTCAGTACTTC.

V and J are TRBV10-3 and TRBJ2-6; TRBD2 might be the D (5 bases). Per the germline V gene, CDR1 is ENHRY and CDR2 is SYGVKD. V lost 6 bases and J 4 bases, leaving 16 bases between the germline ends. The CDR3 totals 16 residues. For the CDR3, the DNA is TGTGCCATCAGCCGGGCCACAAGGGAGGGGGCCAACGTCCTGACTTTC. Amino acids: CAISRATREGANVLTF.